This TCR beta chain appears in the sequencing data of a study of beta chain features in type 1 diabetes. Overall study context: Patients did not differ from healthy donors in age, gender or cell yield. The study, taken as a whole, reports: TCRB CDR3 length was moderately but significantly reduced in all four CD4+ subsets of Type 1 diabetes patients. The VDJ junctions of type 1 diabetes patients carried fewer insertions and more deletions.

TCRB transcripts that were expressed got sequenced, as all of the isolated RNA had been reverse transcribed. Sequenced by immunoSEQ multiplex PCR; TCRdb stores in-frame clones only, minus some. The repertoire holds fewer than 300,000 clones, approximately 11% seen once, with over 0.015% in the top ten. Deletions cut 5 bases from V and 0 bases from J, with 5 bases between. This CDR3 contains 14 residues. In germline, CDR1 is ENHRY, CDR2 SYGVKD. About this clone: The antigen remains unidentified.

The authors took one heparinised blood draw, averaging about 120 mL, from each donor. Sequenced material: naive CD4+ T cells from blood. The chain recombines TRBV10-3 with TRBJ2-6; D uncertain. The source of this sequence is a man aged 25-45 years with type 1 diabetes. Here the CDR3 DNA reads TGTGCCATCAGTACCTACTCTGGGGCCAACGTCCTGACTTTC. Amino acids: CAISTYSGANVLTF.